The clone carrying this T cell receptor (beta chain) has a handful of counts. The V gene lost 4 bases and the J gene lost 3 bases, with 16 bases spanning the gap. The length of the CDR3 is 15 residues. Germline loops: CDR1 SGDLS, CDR2 YYNGEE. Libraries were prepared by immunoSEQ multiplex PCR; TCRdb keeps only in-frame clonotypes and omits some of them. Here the sample spans about 85,000 clones, approximately 94% being singletons. The data are from a study of technical replicates of blood from four donors. V usage is TRBV9 and J usage is TRBJ1-1; D may be TRBD1 (6 bases). This clonotype was obtained from a human donor in good health. The sequencing input was T cells isolated from PBMCs. Written as DNA, the CDR3 is TGTGCCAGCAGCCTAAGGGGGGGGTTGGACACTGAAGCTTTCTTT. Translation: CASSLRGGLDTEAFF.